The rows below give T cell receptor beta chains drawn from one sample of a study of CD8+ T cells in alopecia areata. Profiled with immunoSEQ multiplex PCR; TCRdb holds only in-frame clones, not every one. The sample includes 55,000 to 75,000 clones, approximately 43% of them seen just once. The specimen comprised CD8+ T cells sorted from blood, sampled at week 0. These receptor sequences come from a human donor with alopecia areata. CDR3s include the opening cysteine and the closing phenylalanine or tryptophan. The order of the fields is D gene, V gene, J gene, clone size, CDR3 protein, CDR3 DNA. D genes are given only for firm matches. Size is stated for part of the rows, as once, few or many counts, or as a class when the clone is expanded.

>.|TRBV4-1|TRBJ2-7|.
CASSQGPGYEQYF
TGCGCCAGCAGCCAAGGGCCGGGTTACGAGCAGTACTTC
>.|TRBV19|TRBJ2-7|.
CASSPRDVFYEQYF
TGTGCCAGTAGTCCACGGGACGTCTTCTACGAGCAGTACTTC
>.|TRBV6-5|TRBJ2-7|.
CASSYSWQLDSYEQYF
TGTGCCAGCAGTTACTCATGGCAACTAGACTCCTACGAGCAGTACTTC
>.|TRBV29-1|TRBJ2-3|few
CSVEGVGTDTQYF
TGCAGCGTTGAAGGTGTCGGCACAGATACGCAGTATTTT
>TRBD2|TRBV4-1|TRBJ2-1|.
CASSQARLAGEEQFF
TGCGCCAGCAGCCAAGCGAGACTAGCGGGGGAGGAGCAGTTCTTC
>.|TRBV6-1|TRBJ2-5|few
CATDLGRELEQYF
TGTGCCACCGACCTCGGGCGGGAACTTGAGCAGTACTTC
>.|TRBV11-2|TRBJ1-1|.
CASSLGWNTEAFF
TGTGCCAGCAGCTTGGGGTGGAACACTGAAGCTTTCTTT
>.|TRBV2|TRBJ2-7|.
CASSANGEQYF
TGTGCCAGCAGTGCGAACGGCGAGCAGTACTTC
>.|TRBV7-8|TRBJ1-1|.
CASSHRPGRSWTEAFF
TGTGCCAGCAGTCATAGACCGGGGAGAAGTTGGACTGAAGCTTTCTTT
>TRBD2|TRBV5-1|TRBJ2-1|medium-sized
CASSLEGSGGSYNEQFF
TGCGCCAGCAGCTTGGAAGGCAGCGGGGGGTCCTACAATGAGCAGTTCTTC
>.|TRBV19|TRBJ2-1|.
CASSMADYNEQFF
TGTGCCAGTAGTATGGCCGACTACAATGAGCAGTTCTTC
>.|TRBV10-2|TRBJ1-1|few
CASSEPRLGGNTEAFF
TGCGCCAGCAGTGAGCCCCGCCTGGGTGGGAACACTGAAGCTTTCTTT
>.|TRBV30|TRBJ1-5|once
CAWSAMGLGNQPQHF
TGTGCCTGGAGTGCAATGGGGTTAGGCAATCAGCCCCAGCATTTT
>.|TRBV9|TRBJ2-7|few
CASSAHSGSYEQYF
TGTGCCAGCAGCGCGCACAGCGGGTCCTACGAGCAGTACTTC
>.|TRBV30|TRBJ1-1|few
CAWSVGNTEAFF
TGTGCCTGGAGTGTGGGGAACACTGAAGCTTTCTTT
>.|TRBV28|TRBJ2-5|.
CASSLSAEETQYF
TGTGCCAGCAGTTTATCAGCAGAAGAGACCCAGTACTTC
>TRBD2|TRBV9|TRBJ2-3|.
CASSTSGRDRDTQYF
TGTGCCAGCAGCACCAGCGGGAGGGATAGGGATACGCAGTATTTT
>.|TRBV29-1|TRBJ1-2|.
CSVEKDYGYTF
TGCAGCGTTGAAAAAGACTATGGCTACACCTTC
>.|TRBV29-1|TRBJ1-2|.
CSVEIRADYGYTF
TGCAGCGTTGAAATTCGGGCAGACTATGGCTACACCTTC
>.|TRBV29-1|TRBJ2-1|few
CSVQYNEQFF
TGCAGCGTCCAGTACAATGAGCAGTTCTTC
>.|TRBV30|TRBJ1-1|.
CAWGRGTANTEAFF
TGTGCCTGGGGGAGAGGGACGGCGAACACTGAAGCTTTCTTT
>.|TRBV29-1|TRBJ2-7|few
CSVVGGNSYEQYF
TGCAGCGTTGTGGGCGGGAACTCCTACGAGCAGTACTTC
>.|TRBV2|TRBJ2-1|.
CASREGSGVYNEQFF
TGTGCCAGCAGGGAGGGCTCTGGGGTTTACAATGAGCAGTTCTTC
>.|TRBV7-8|TRBJ2-1|.
CASSLSLNEGQFF
TGTGCCAGCAGCTTATCCCTCAACGAGGGGCAGTTCTTC
>TRBD1|TRBV19|TRBJ2-1|few
CASSPSGTGYNEQFF
TGTGCCAGTAGCCCCTCCGGGACAGGGTACAATGAGCAGTTCTTC
>.|TRBV28|TRBJ1-1|.
CASSFKNTEAFF
TGTGCCAGCAGTTTCAAGAACACTGAAGCTTTCTTT
>.|TRBV7-9|TRBJ2-3|.
CASSLLATGTDTQYF
TGTGCCAGCAGCCTACTCGCGACAGGCACAGATACGCAGTATTTT
>TRBD1|TRBV29-1|TRBJ2-7|few
CSVTGGQFSYEQYF
TGCAGCGTGACAGGGGGACAGTTCTCCTACGAGCAGTACTTC
>TRBD1|TRBV2|TRBJ2-7|.
CASSEWDRDTDEQYF
TGTGCCAGCTCTGAGTGGGACAGGGATACGGACGAGCAGTACTTC
>TRBD1|TRBV18|TRBJ2-5|.
CASSPRDRGLEETQYF
TGTGCCAGCTCACCACGGGACAGGGGGCTAGAAGAGACCCAGTACTTC
>.|TRBV27|TRBJ2-5|medium-sized
CASSLTPPGGQETQYF
TGTGCCAGCAGTTTAACCCCCCCCGGGGGCCAAGAGACCCAGTACTTC
>.|TRBV4-3|TRBJ2-1|medium-sized
CASSQEGSNEQFF
TGCGCCAGCAGCCAAGAGGGTTCCAATGAGCAGTTCTTC
>.|TRBV30|TRBJ2-5|few
CAWSAQGSETQYF
TGTGCCTGGAGTGCTCAGGGTAGTGAGACCCAGTACTTC
>.|TRBV30|TRBJ1-2|.
CAWSETGPGGYTF
TGTGCCTGGAGTGAAACGGGACCGGGGGGCTACACCTTC
>TRBD2|TRBV29-1|TRBJ2-1|few
CSVERSGGPNEQFF
TGCAGCGTTGAACGAAGCGGGGGGCCCAATGAGCAGTTCTTC
>TRBD2|TRBV9|TRBJ2-5|.
CASSEFSGRQLETQYF
TGTGCCAGCAGCGAATTTAGCGGGAGACAACTAGAGACCCAGTACTTC
>.|TRBV7-9|TRBJ2-3|.
CASSLFSGSNTDTQYF
TGTGCCAGCAGCTTATTTAGCGGTTCGAACACAGATACGCAGTATTTT
>.|TRBV29-1|TRBJ2-1|.
CSPWREGEQFF
TGCAGCCCGTGGAGGGAAGGTGAGCAGTTCTTC
>TRBD1|TRBV18|TRBJ2-4|.
CASSLDRDLAKNIQYF
TGTGCCAGCTCATTGGACAGGGACTTAGCCAAAAACATTCAGTACTTC
>.|TRBV29-1|TRBJ1-3|.
CSVEVGGNTIYF
TGCAGCGTTGAAGTCGGCGGAAACACCATATATTTT
>.|TRBV7-9|TRBJ2-7|.
CASSQTGYEQYF
TGTGCCAGCAGCCAAACAGGATACGAGCAGTACTTC
>TRBD1|TRBV7-9|TRBJ2-4|.
CASSLGQAVNIQYF
TGTGCCAGCAGCCTGGGACAGGCCGTAAACATTCAGTACTTC
>TRBD1|TRBV5-1|TRBJ2-5|.
CASSFRDSQETQYF
TGCGCCAGCAGCTTCCGGGACAGCCAAGAGACCCAGTACTTC
>.|TRBV4-3|TRBJ2-5|few
CASSQGSGQETQYF
TGCGCCAGCAGCCAAGGATCGGGACAAGAGACCCAGTACTTC
>.|TRBV29-1|TRBJ2-7|.
CSAAGTSYEQYF
TGCAGCGCCGCAGGGACTTCCTACGAGCAGTACTTC
>.|TRBV10-3|TRBJ2-4|few
CAISAGQLAKNIQYF
TGTGCCATCAGTGCTGGCCAGCTAGCCAAAAACATTCAGTACTTC
>.|TRBV19|TRBJ1-1|.
CASSIRAYTEAFF
TGTGCCAGTAGTATTCGGGCCTACACTGAAGCTTTCTTT
>TRBD2|TRBV6-5|TRBJ2-1|many
CASSGLAGVHNEQFF
TGTGCCAGCAGTGGACTAGCGGGAGTCCACAATGAGCAGTTCTTC
>.|TRBV9|TRBJ2-2|.
CASSVVTGELFF
TGTGCCAGCAGCGTAGTAACCGGGGAGCTGTTTTTT
>TRBD2|TRBV19|TRBJ2-7|.
CASSPLAGYTYEQYF
TGTGCCAGTAGTCCCCTAGCGGGCTACACCTACGAGCAGTACTTC
>TRBD2|TRBV6-5|TRBJ2-7|.
CASSYSLAGGSYEQYF
TGTGCCAGCAGTTACTCGTTAGCGGGAGGATCCTACGAGCAGTACTTC
>.|TRBV9|TRBJ2-5|.
CASSDQETQYF
TGTGCCAGCAGCGATCAAGAGACCCAGTACTTC
>.|TRBV7-9|TRBJ2-7|.
CASSLAYYEQYF
TGTGCCAGCAGCTTAGCATACTACGAGCAGTACTTC
>.|TRBV5-4|TRBJ2-1|.
CASSLEGAASASPFYNEQFF
TGTGCCAGCAGCTTGGAAGGGGCTGCCTCGGCCTCTCCGTTCTACAATGAGCAGTTCTTC